This T cell receptor beta chain originates from a study of OX40 agonist ivuxolimab in advanced cancers. Study results and caveats: The antigen specificity of the peripheral T cells (those that were expanded) was not determined. In general, CD8+ T cells held more expanded clones than CD4+ did, on average.

V dropped 2 bases and J dropped 3 bases, with 3 bases sitting between them. CDR3 length equals 12 residues. In germline, CDR1 is SGHRS, CDR2 YFSETQ. The assay was immunoSEQ multiplex PCR, and TCRdb's table has in-frame clones only and misses some. Seen here are about 68,000 clones, roughly nine tenths observed once, and the top ten hold under 0.4%. With regard to this clone: Its cognate antigen is unknown.

Patients with a history of autoimmune disease or on systemic immunosuppression were excluded. At baseline, cycle 4 day 1, and cycle 7 day 1, blood was sampled. The sequence was collected from an adult with an advanced solid tumor such as melanoma, head and neck, liver or kidney cancer. The chain is built from TRBV5-1 and TRBJ2-1; D not certain. The source material was CD4+ or CD8+ T cells sorted from blood, sampled in a trial of the OX40 agonist ivuxolimab. The CDR3, as DNA: TGCGCCAGCAGCTTCGACTACAATGAGCAGTTCTTC. It codes for CASSFDYNEQFF.